This TCR beta chain was sequenced in a study of technical replicates of blood from a few donors. Trimming removed 2 bases from V and 1 base from J, with 8 bases in between. CDR3 length: 14 amino acids. The germline CDR1 and CDR2 sequences are MGHDK and SYGVNS. The repertoire was sequenced with immunoSEQ multiplex PCR; TCRdb's copy has only in-frame clones and lacks some. The sample shows about 68,000 clones, 95% to 98% of them seen only once. Sequencing used T cells isolated from PBMCs. The chain uses TRBV25-1 and TRBJ1-1; D is unresolved. This TCR came from a human donor in good health. The CDR3 spells CASSEDFRNTEAFF. The CDR3 bases are TGTGCCAGCAGTGAAGACTTCAGGAACACTGAAGCTTTCTTT.